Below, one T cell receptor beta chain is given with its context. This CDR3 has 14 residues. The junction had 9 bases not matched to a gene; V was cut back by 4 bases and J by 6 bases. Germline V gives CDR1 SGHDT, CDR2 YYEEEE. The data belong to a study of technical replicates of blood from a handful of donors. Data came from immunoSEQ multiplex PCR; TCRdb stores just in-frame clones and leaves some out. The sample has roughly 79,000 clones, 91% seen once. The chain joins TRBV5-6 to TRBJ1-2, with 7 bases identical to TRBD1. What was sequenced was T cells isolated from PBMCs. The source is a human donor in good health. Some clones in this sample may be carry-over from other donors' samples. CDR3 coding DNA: TGTGCCAGCAGCCCCCAGGGACAGTTTCATGGCTACACCTTC. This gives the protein CASSPQGQFHGYTF.